This paragraph covers one T cell receptor beta chain sequence. The antigen is not known. This sample stems from a study of cytomegalovirus exposure and HLA in healthy donors. Study-level points and caveats: There were some public TCRs occurring in many donors, but most TCR sequences were rare. Per a prior analysis, the majority of TCR beta V segments were productive roughly 90% or roughly 30% of the time.

Trimming removed 0 bases from V and 6 bases from J, with 9 bases in between. Germline CDR1 MNHEY, CDR2 SVGAGI. The CDR3 spans 14 residues. The PCR ran on 60 Vbeta and 13 Jbeta primers. Profiling relied on immunoSEQ multiplex PCR, and the TCRdb table lists in-frame clones only, not all of them. The top ten hold 5% to 5.5% of the sample, which has approximately 110,000 clones, around 77% seen once. Sequenced: PBMCs. The sequence came from a woman under 40 in good health and CMV-seropositive. The chain links TRBV6-5 to TRBJ1-5, with unresolved D. This CDR3 is CASSYSEEGQPQHF. The CDR3 DNA is TGTGCCAGCAGTTACTCAGAGGAGGGTCAGCCCCAGCATTTT.